This TCR beta chain comes out of a study of response to subunit inactivated influenza vaccine. TCRdb re-called the RT-PCR reads with MiXCR, one entry per CDR3 protein. This table holds 650,000 to 800,000 distinct CDR3 sequences, roughly 18% found once. In this sample, this clonotype turned up a few times. J gave up 2 bases and V 6 bases, and 11 bases lay outside the gene matches. Looked up from germline, CDR1 is MNHNS and CDR2 is SASEGT. The CDR3 spans 17 residues. Sample: PBMCs from blood, taken 5 to 6 days after vaccination. The chain recombines TRBV6-1 with TRBJ2-3; 10 bases agree with TRBD2. This sequence originates from a man aged 50-60 years who received an inactivated influenza vaccine. The CDR3 DNA is TGTGCCAGCAGCCCTATGACTAGCGGGCTAACCACAGATACGCAGTATTTT. It is translated as CASSPMTSGLTTDTQYF.